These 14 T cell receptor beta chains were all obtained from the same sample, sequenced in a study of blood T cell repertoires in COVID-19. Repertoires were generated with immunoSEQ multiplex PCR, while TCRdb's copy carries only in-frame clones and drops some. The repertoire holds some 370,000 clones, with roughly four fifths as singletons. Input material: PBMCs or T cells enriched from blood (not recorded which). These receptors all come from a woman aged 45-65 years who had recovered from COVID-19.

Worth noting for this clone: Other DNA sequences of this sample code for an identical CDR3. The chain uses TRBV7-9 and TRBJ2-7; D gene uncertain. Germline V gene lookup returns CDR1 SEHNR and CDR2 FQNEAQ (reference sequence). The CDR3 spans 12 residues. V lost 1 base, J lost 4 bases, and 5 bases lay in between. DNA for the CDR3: TGTGCCAGCAGCTTAGGAGATTACGAGCAGTACTTC. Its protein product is CASSLGDYEQYF.

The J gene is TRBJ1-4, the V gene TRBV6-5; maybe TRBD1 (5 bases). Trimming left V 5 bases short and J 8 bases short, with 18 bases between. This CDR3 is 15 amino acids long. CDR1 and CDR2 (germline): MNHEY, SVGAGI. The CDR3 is CASSQTAGFQEKLFF. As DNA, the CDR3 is TGTGCCAGCAGTCAAACCGCAGGGTTCCAAGAAAAACTGTTTTTT.

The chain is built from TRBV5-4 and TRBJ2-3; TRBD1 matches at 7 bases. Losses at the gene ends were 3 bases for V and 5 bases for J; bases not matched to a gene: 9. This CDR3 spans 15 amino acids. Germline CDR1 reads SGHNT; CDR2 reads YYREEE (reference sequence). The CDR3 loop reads CASSSMDRFEDTQYF. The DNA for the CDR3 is TGTGCCAGCAGCTCCATGGACAGGTTCGAAGATACGCAGTATTTT.

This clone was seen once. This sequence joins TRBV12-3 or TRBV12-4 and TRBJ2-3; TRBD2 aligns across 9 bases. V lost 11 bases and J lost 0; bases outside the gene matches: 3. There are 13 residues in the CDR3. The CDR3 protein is CAAGGLSTDTQYF. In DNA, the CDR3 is TGTGCCGCGGGAGGGCTGAGCACAGATACGCAGTATTTT.

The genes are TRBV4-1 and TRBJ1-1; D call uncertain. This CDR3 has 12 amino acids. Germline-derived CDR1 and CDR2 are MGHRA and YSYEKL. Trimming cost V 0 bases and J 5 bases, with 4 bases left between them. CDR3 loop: CASSQEATEAFF. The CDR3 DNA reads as TGCGCCAGCAGCCAAGAGGCAACTGAAGCTTTCTTT.

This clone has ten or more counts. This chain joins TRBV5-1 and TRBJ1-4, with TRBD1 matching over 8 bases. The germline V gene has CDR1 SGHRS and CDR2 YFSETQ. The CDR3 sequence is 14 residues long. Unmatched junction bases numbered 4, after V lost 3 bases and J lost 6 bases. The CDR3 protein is CASSWTGSDEKLFF. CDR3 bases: TGCGCCAGCAGCTGGACAGGGTCCGATGAAAAACTGTTTTTT.

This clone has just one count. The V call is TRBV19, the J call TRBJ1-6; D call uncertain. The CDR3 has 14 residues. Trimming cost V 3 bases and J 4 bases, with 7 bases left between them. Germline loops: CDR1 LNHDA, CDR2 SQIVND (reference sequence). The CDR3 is CASSMIDYNSPLHF. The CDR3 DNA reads TGTGCCAGTAGTATGATAGATTATAATTCACCCCTCCACTTT.

In nucleotides, the CDR3 is TGTGCCAGCAGCGCAGGGACAGGTCACGGGGAGCTGTTTTTT. It translates to CASSAGTGHGELFF. The J gene is TRBJ2-2, the V gene TRBV6-5; 8 bases match TRBD1. The V gene's germline CDR1 is MNHEY and CDR2 SVGAGI. With 6 bases clipped from V and 7 bases from J, the junction kept 7 bases outside the gene matches. CDR3 length equals 14 residues.

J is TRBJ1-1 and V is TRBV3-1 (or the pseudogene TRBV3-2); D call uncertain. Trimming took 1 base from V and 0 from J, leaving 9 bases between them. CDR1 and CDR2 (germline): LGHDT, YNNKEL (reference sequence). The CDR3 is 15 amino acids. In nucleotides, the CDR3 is TGTGCCAGCAGCCAAGGGAGATATCTGAACACTGAAGCTTTCTTT. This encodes CASSQGRYLNTEAFF.

The CDR3 DNA reads as TGTGCCAGCAGTGAACCGTCGTGGGGGGGGCTGACTCAGCCCCAGCATTTT. Its protein product is CASSEPSWGGLTQPQHF. This chain connects TRBV6-1 to TRBJ1-5; D possibly corresponds to TRBD1 (6 bases). V gave up 2 bases and J gave up 6 bases, with 20 bases separating them. Germline V gene sequence: CDR1 MNHNS, CDR2 SASEGT. CDR3 length: 17 residues.

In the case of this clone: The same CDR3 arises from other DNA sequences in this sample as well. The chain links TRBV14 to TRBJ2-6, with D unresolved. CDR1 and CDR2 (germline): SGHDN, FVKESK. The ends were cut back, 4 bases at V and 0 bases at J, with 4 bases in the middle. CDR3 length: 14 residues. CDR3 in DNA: TGTGCCAGCAGCCGTCGCTCTGGGGCCAACGTCCTGACTTTC. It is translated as CASSRRSGANVLTF.

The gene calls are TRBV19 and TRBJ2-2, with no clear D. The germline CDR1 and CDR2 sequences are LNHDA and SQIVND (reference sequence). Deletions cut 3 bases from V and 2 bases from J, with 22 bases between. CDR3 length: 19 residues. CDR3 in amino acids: CASSMRPRGEWVNTGELFF. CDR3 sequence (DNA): TGTGCCAGTAGTATGCGGCCTAGAGGAGAATGGGTTAACACCGGGGAGCTGTTTTTT.

The chain's CDR3 is CSASRGQSYSNQPQHF. The CDR3 nucleotides read TGCAGTGCTAGTCGCGGACAGTCATATAGCAATCAGCCCCAGCATTTT. The chain is built from TRBV20-1 and TRBJ1-5; maybe TRBD1 (6 bases). Per germline, CDR1 DFQATT and CDR2 SNEGSKA (reference sequence). Trimming took 3 bases from V and 0 from J, leaving 15 bases between them. This CDR3 has 16 residues.

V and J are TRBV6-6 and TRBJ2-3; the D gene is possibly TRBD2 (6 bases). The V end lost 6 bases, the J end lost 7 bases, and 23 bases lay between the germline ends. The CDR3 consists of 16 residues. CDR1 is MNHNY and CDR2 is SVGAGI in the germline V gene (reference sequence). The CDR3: CASRNRDSDVGNTQYF. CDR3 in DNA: TGTGCCAGCAGGAACCGGGACTCCGATGTTGGGAATACGCAGTATTTT.